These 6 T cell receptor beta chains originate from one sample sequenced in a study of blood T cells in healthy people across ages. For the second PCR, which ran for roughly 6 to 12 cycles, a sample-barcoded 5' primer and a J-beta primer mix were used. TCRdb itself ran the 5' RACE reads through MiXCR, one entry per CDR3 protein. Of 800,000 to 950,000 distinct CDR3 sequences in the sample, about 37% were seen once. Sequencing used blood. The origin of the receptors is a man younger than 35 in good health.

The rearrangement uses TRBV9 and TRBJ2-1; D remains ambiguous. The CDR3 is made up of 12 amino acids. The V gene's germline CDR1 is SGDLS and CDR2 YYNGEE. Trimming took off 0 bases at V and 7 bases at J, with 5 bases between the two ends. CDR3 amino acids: CASSVGLNEQFF. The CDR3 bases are TGTGCCAGCAGCGTAGGTTTGAATGAGCAGTTCTTC.

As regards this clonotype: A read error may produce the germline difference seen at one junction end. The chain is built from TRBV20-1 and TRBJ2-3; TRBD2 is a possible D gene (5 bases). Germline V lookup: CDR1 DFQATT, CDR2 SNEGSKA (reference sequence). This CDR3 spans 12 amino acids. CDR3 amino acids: CSASGSRDTQYF. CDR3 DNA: TGCAGTGCTAGTGGGAGCAGAGATACGCAGTATTTT.

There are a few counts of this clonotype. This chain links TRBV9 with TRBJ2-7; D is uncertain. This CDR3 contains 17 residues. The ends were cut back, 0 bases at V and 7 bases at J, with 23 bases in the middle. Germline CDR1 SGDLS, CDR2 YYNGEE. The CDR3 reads CASSVALSLASYNEQYF. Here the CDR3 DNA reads TGTGCCAGCAGCGTAGCTTTGTCGTTAGCCTCCTACAATGAGCAGTACTTC. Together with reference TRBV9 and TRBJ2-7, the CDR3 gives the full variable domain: DSGVTQTPKHLITATGQRVTLRCSPRSGDLSVYWYQQSLDQGLQFLIQYYNGEERAKGNILERFSAQQFPDLHSELNLSSLELGDSALYFCASSVALSLASYNEQYFGPGTRLTVT.

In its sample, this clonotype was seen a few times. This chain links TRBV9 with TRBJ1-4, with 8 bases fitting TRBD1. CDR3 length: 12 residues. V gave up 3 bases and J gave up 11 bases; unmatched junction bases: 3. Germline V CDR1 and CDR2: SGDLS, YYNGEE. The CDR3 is CASSGDRGKLFF. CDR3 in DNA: TGTGCCAGCAGCGGTGACAGGGGTAAACTGTTTTTT.

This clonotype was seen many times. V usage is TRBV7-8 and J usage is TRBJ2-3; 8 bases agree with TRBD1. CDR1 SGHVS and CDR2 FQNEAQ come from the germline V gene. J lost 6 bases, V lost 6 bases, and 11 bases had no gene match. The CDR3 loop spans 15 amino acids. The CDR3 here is CASRPRQGSVDTQYF. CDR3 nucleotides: TGTGCCAGCAGACCTCGACAGGGGAGCGTTGATACGCAGTATTTT.

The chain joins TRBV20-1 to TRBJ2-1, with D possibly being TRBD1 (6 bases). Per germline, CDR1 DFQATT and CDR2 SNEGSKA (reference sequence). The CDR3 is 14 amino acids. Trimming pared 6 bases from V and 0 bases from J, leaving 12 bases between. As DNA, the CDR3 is TGCAGTGCAAAGGGACACCGCTCCTACAATGAGCAGTTCTTC. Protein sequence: CSAKGHRSYNEQFF.